These 21 T cell receptor beta chains were all obtained from the same sample, sequenced in a study of cytomegalovirus exposure and HLA in healthy donors. Both 60 Vbeta primers and 13 Jbeta primers went into the PCR. Assay: immunoSEQ multiplex PCR; the TCRdb copy retains only in-frame clones and omits some. Among roughly 140,000 clones listed, about 75% were seen once. Input material: PBMCs. Source of these receptors: a woman aged 30 to 39 in good health and CMV-seronegative.

This clone showed up just once. The chain links TRBV27 to TRBJ2-7; TRBD1 aligns across 9 bases. V trimming: 0 bases; J trimming: 5 bases; junction bases outside the gene matches: 11. Germline CDR1 is MNHEY and CDR2 is SMNVEV (reference sequence). The CDR3 has 17 residues. The CDR3 DNA reads TGTGCCAGCAGTTTATCGATAACTCGGGACAGGGCCCACGAGCAGTACTTC. It specifies CASSLSITRDRAHEQYF.

The chain has TRBV7-9 and TRBJ2-5; possibly TRBD2 for D (5 bases). The V gene lost 6 bases and the J gene lost 1 base, with 12 bases spanning the gap. CDR1 is SEHNR, CDR2 FQNEAQ, per germline (reference sequence). This CDR3 contains 14 residues. CDR3 bases: TGTGCCAGCAGTTTTACGGGATTCCAAGAGACCCAGTACTTC. Protein sequence: CASSFTGFQETQYF.

The V and J genes are TRBV6-1 and TRBJ1-2; 9 nucleotides align to TRBD1. The CDR3 runs to 13 residues. The junction had 3 bases not matched to a gene; V was cut back by 3 bases and J by 7 bases. Looked up from germline, CDR1 is MNHNS and CDR2 is SASEGT. The CDR3 bases are TGTGCCAGCAGTGATGACAGGGGGTTTGGCTACACCTTC. Protein sequence: CASSDDRGFGYTF.

The chain carries TRBV19 and TRBJ1-5; D is possibly TRBD1 (6 bases). CDR1 LNHDA and CDR2 SQIVND come from the germline V gene (reference sequence). The ends were cut back, 3 bases at V and 0 bases at J, with 21 bases in the middle. CDR3 length: 19 residues. CDR3 sequence reads: CASSIHPGDQDYSNQPQHF. The CDR3 region has the DNA TGTGCCAGTAGTATCCACCCAGGGGATCAGGATTATAGCAATCAGCCCCAGCATTTT. Full variable domain (rest looked up from reference TRBV19 and TRBJ1-5): DGGITQSPKYLFRKEGQNVTLSCEQNLNHDAMYWYRQDPGQGLRLIYYSQIVNDFQKGDIAEGYSVSREKKESFPLTVTSAQKNPTAFYLCASSIHPGDQDYSNQPQHFGDGTRLSIL.

The rearrangement uses TRBV7-9 and TRBJ2-1; TRBD2 matches 10 bases. The germline V gene has CDR1 SEHNR and CDR2 FQNEAQ (reference sequence). J gave up 7 bases and V 5 bases, and 20 bases lay outside the gene matches. The CDR3 covers 19 residues. The CDR3 region has the DNA TGTGCCAGCAGCCACCTTGGGAGCGGGAGGGTGTCCGTTATGAATGAGCAGTTCTTC. Residues: CASSHLGSGRVSVMNEQFF.

The rearrangement links TRBV9 to TRBJ2-3; D uncertain. Germline V CDR1 and CDR2: SGDLS, YYNGEE. There are 13 residues in the CDR3. The ends were cut back, 3 bases at V and 2 bases at J, with 7 bases in the middle. CDR3 coding DNA: TGTGCCAGCAGCGCCCCAGTCACAGATACGCAGTATTTT. Translation gives CASSAPVTDTQYF.

A remark on this clone: A read error may produce the germline difference seen at one junction end. V gene TRBV7-7 combines with J gene TRBJ2-5; D is uncertain. The CDR3 is 12 amino acids. Germline values: CDR1 SSHAT, CDR2 FNYEAQ (reference sequence). The DNA for the CDR3 is TGTGCTAGCAGCTCTTCCGGTGAGACCCAGTACTTC. Its protein product is CASSSSGETQYF.

The J gene is TRBJ2-7, the V gene TRBV21-1; the D call in the table, TRBD1, was not verified against the DNA. TRBV21-1 is annotated as a pseudogene. The CDR3 totals 16 residues. The DNA for the CDR3 is TGTGCCAGCAGTACCAGTGCGGAGGACAGCTCCTACGAGCAGTACTTC. Translation: CASSTSAEDSSYEQYF.

The CDR3 DNA reads as TGTGCCAGCAGTAACAGGGTCTATGGCTACACCTTC. The encoded protein is CASSNRVYGYTF. The V gene is TRBV6-1, the J gene TRBJ1-2; TRBD1 might be the D (6 bases). Germline V gene data show CDR1 as MNHNS and CDR2 as SASEGT. V lost 5 bases and J lost 4, with 8 bases in between. There are 12 residues in the CDR3.

Here the CDR3 reads CASSQREGHDNEQFF. CDR3 nucleotide sequence: TGTGCCAGCAGCCAGCGGGAGGGCCACGACAATGAGCAGTTCTTC. The rearrangement joins TRBV5-6 to TRBJ2-1, with 10 bases lining up with TRBD2. The germline CDR1 and CDR2 sequences are SGHDT and YYEEEE. Losses at the gene ends were 4 bases for V and 5 bases for J; bases not matched to a gene: 6. This CDR3 contains 15 residues.

This chain connects TRBV18 to TRBJ1-5; D call uncertain. The CDR3 totals 13 residues. V lost 6 bases and J lost 2, with 8 bases in between. CDR1 is KGHSH, CDR2 LQKENI, per germline. This CDR3 is CASSEGGNQPQHF. Here the CDR3 DNA reads TGTGCCAGCTCGGAGGGCGGCAATCAGCCCCAGCATTTT.

V usage is TRBV7-8 and J usage is TRBJ2-3, with a weak D call TRBD1 (6 bases). The CDR3 covers 16 residues. In germline, CDR1 is SGHVS, CDR2 FQNEAQ. The germline V and J ends were trimmed by 5 bases and 0 bases, with 15 bases remaining between them. In DNA, the CDR3 is TGTGCCAGCAGCCCTCAGGGGTACTCTAGCACAGATACGCAGTATTTT. Protein product: CASSPQGYSSTDTQYF.

The chain uses TRBV19 and TRBJ1-1; D gene ambiguous. Looked up from germline, CDR1 is LNHDA and CDR2 is SQIVND (reference sequence). Trimming stripped 3 bases from V and 1 base from J, with 15 bases between. The CDR3 loop spans 16 amino acids. The CDR3 is CASSIWAAGKNTEAFF. CDR3 DNA sequence: TGTGCCAGTAGTATTTGGGCAGCGGGTAAGAACACTGAAGCTTTCTTT. Drawing the rest from reference TRBV19 and TRBJ1-1, the complete variable domain is DGGITQSPKYLFRKEGQNVTLSCEQNLNHDAMYWYRQDPGQGLRLIYYSQIVNDFQKGDIAEGYSVSREKKESFPLTVTSAQKNPTAFYLCASSIWAAGKNTEAFFGQGTRLTVV.

This clone appeared a single time. V gene TRBV6-4 combines with J gene TRBJ2-5; possible D gene TRBD2, 6 bases. CDR1 is MRHNA and CDR2 is SNTAGT in the germline V gene. V was clipped by 2 bases and J by 5 bases, with 15 bases between them. The CDR3 has 15 amino acids. This CDR3 is CASSDARLVPETQYF. The CDR3 DNA sequence: TGTGCCAGCAGTGACGCACGACTAGTCCCGGAGACCCAGTACTTC.

The chain is built from TRBV19 and TRBJ2-3; D is unresolved. The CDR3 has 17 residues. Trimming took off 8 bases at V and 4 bases at J, with 25 bases between the two ends. Germline V gene sequence: CDR1 LNHDA, CDR2 SQIVND (reference sequence). The CDR3 loop is CASGPPPGVFIPDTQYF. The CDR3 DNA reads TGTGCCAGTGGTCCCCCACCCGGAGTTTTCATCCCAGATACGCAGTATTTT.

The chain employs TRBV7-9 and TRBJ2-5; 11 nucleotides align to TRBD2. Trimming cost V 1 base and J 4 bases; bases outside gene matches: 8. The CDR3 spans 17 residues. The germline CDR1 and CDR2 sequences are SEHNR and FQNEAQ (reference sequence). The CDR3 region has the DNA TGTGCCAGCAGCTTAGGAAATAGCGGGAGGGCCTTAGAGACCCAGTACTTC. Amino acid sequence: CASSLGNSGRALETQYF. Full variable domain (remainder filled in from reference TRBV7-9 and TRBJ2-5): DTGVSQNPRHKITKRGQNVTFRCDPISEHNRLYWYRQTLGQGPEFLTYFQNEAQLEKSRLLSDRFSAERPKGSFSTLEIQRTEQGDSAMYLCASSLGNSGRALETQYFGPGTRLLVL.

J is TRBJ2-2 and V is TRBV30; TRBD1 is a possible D gene (5 bases). The germline V gene encodes CDR1 GTSNPN and CDR2 SVGIG (reference sequence). Between the trimmed V and J ends, which lost 3 bases and 2 bases, there was a span of 10 bases. The CDR3 spans 14 residues. CDR3 DNA: TGTGCCTGGAGGCCAGGGCCCAACACCGGGGAGCTGTTTTTT. The encoded protein is CAWRPGPNTGELFF.

V gene TRBV19 combines with J gene TRBJ2-5; 13 bases are shared with TRBD2. Germline V gene data show CDR1 as LNHDA and CDR2 as SQIVND (reference sequence). The CDR3 is made up of 17 amino acids. After removal of 4 bases from V and 5 bases from J, the junction contained 10 bases not matched to a gene. CDR3 protein: CASSSQPGLAGRETQYF. The CDR3 DNA is TGTGCCAGTAGTAGCCAGCCGGGACTAGCGGGGCGGGAGACCCAGTACTTC.

The gene calls are TRBV6-5 and TRBJ2-2; tentative D call: TRBD2 (5 bases). Per the germline V gene, CDR1 is MNHEY and CDR2 is SVGAGI. CDR3 length: 13 amino acids. V dropped 5 bases and J dropped 5 bases, with 9 bases sitting between them. In DNA form, the CDR3 reads TGTGCCAGCAGTCCTTCGGGGACCGGGGAGCTGTTTTTT. Amino acid sequence: CASSPSGTGELFF.

The chain has TRBV7-2 and TRBJ1-2; 7 nucleotides match TRBD1. The junction had 20 bases not matched to a gene; V was cut back by 1 base and J by 6 bases. Germline CDR1 is SGHTA and CDR2 is FQGNSA. The CDR3 sequence is 19 residues long. The CDR3 DNA follows: TGTGCCAGCAGCTTAGTATCCGAAGGGGGCGGTTCGCGGCAGAATGGCTACACCTTC. It yields the protein CASSLVSEGGGSRQNGYTF.

V usage is TRBV5-4 and J usage is TRBJ2-5, with 9 bases identical to TRBD1. CDR3 length: 14 amino acids. Per the germline V gene, CDR1 is SGHNT and CDR2 is YYREEE (reference sequence). V dropped 4 bases and J dropped 2; count of bases not matched to a gene: 3. The CDR3 DNA is TGTGCCAGCAGCGGTGGACAGGGGCAAGAGACCCAGTACTTC. It translates to CASSGGQGQETQYF.